This T cell receptor beta chain is drawn from a study of Ad26.COV2.S vaccination and SARS-CoV-2 variants. CDR1 KGHDR and CDR2 SFDVKD come from the germline V gene. The CDR3 is made up of 16 amino acids. Data came from immunoSEQ multiplex PCR; TCRdb stores just in-frame clones and leaves some out. The table shows around 450,000 clones, with roughly 91% occurring only once. Worth noting for this clone: An end of the junction differs from the germline gene, which may be a read error.

Described treatment: 19 received Ad26.COV2.S at low or high dose, single or two shots; 5 received placebo; per-sample allocation not given. Day 63 after the first vaccine or placebo injection was the time point for sampling. Boston provided a donor who was an adult aged 18-55 years. The receptor's source is a person between 18 and 65 years old who received the Ad26.COV2.S COVID-19 vaccine or a placebo. The V gene is TRBV24-1, the J gene TRBJ2-2, with a weak D call TRBD1 (6 bases). Here the sequenced sample was peripheral blood, taken in a trial of Ad26.COV2.S vaccine versus placebo. This CDR3 reads CATSDLGGQNTGELFF. The CDR3 DNA reads as TGCGCCACCAGTGATTTAGGGGGACAAAACACCGGGGAGCTGTTTTTT.